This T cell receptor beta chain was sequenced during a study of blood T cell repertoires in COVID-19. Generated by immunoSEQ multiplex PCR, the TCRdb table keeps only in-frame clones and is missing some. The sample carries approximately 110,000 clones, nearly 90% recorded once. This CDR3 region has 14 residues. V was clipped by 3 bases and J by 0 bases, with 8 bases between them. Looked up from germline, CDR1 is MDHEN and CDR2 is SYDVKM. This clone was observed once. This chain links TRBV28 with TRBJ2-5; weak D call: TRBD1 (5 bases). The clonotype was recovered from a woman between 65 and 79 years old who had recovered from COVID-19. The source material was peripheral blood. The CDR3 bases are TGTGCCAGCAGTTTGGGCAGGGACCAAGAGACCCAGTACTTC. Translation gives CASSLGRDQETQYF. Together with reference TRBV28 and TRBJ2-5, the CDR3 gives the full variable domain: DVKVTQSSRYLVKRTGEKVFLECVQDMDHENMFWYRQDPGLGLRLIYFSYDVKMKEKGDIPEGYSVSREKKERFSLILESASTNQTSMYLCASSLGRDQETQYFGPGTRLLVL.